This T cell receptor beta chain was observed in a study of T-cell memory formation after mild COVID-19. Study context: TCR clusters showed largely donor specificity.

Concerning this clonotype: Its antigen is currently unknown.

Findings and limits, study-wide: Confirmation of SARS-CoV-2 specificity was lacking for second-wave clones peaking day 37. Day 15 to 85 contracting clones showed balanced CD4/CD8; later expanders leaned CD4+. Detection of some responders pre-infection suggested pre-existing cross-reactive memory T cells participated.

The CDR3 loop spans 13 amino acids. CDR1 is MGHRA and CDR2 is YSYEKL in the germline V gene. V was cut by 5 bases and J by 0 bases, with 7 bases left in between. One entry per CDR3 protein, called by TCRdb with MiXCR from the 5' RACE reads. The sample has roughly 550,000 distinct CDR3 sequences, around 20% seen once. The source material was PBMCs or a T cell subset sorted from them (not recorded which). The TCR comes from an adult woman who had mild COVID-19 (a few samples of this study predate the infection). Cell type and time point are not known. This chain uses TRBV4-1 with TRBJ2-5, with D tentatively TRBD2 (6 bases). The CDR3 is CASSWDYQETQYF. As DNA, the CDR3 is TGCGCCAGCAGCTGGGACTACCAAGAGACCCAGTACTTC.